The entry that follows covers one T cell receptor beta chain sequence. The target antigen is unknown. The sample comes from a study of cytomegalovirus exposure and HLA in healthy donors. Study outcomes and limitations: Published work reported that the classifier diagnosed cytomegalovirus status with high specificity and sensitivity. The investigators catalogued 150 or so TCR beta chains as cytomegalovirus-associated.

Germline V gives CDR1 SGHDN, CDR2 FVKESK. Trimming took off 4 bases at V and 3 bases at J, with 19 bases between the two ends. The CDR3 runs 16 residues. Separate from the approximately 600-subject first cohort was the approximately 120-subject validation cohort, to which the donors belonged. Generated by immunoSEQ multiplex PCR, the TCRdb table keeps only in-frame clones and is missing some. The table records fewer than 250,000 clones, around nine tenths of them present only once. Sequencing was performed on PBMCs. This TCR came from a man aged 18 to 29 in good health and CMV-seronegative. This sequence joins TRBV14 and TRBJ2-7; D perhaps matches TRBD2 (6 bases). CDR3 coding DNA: TGTGCCAGCAGCCCGGGGGACTCCCTAAAATACTACGAGCAGTACTTC. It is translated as CASSPGDSLKYYEQYF.